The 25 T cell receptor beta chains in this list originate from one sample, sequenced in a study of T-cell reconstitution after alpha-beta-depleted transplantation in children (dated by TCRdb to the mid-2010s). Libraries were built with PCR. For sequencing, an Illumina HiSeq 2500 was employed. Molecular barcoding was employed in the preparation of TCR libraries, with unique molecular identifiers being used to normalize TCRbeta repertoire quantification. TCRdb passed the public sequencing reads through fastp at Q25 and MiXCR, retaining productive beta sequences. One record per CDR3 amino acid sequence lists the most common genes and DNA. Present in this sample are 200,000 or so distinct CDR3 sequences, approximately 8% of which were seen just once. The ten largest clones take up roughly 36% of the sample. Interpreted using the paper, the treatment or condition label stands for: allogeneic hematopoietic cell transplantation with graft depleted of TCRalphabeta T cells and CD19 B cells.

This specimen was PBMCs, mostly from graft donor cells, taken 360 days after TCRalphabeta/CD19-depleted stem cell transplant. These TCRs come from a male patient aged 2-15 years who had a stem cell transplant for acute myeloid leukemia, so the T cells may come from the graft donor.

The CDR3 is CASSLDLENEQFF. The CDR3 nucleotides read TGTGCCAGCAGCTTAGATCTGGAGAATGAGCAGTTCTTC. This chain joins TRBV7-2 and TRBJ2-1; D call uncertain. Trimming shortened V by 1 base and J by 7 bases, and 8 bases separated the two germline ends. Germline values: CDR1 SGHTA, CDR2 FQGNSA. This CDR3 comprises 13 residues. The full variable domain, its missing parts supplied by reference TRBV7-2 and TRBJ2-1, is GAGVSQSPSNKVTEKGKDVELRCDPISGHTALYWYRQSLGQGLEFLIYFQGNSAPDKSGLPSDRFSAERTGGSVSTLTIQRTQQEDSAVYLCASSLDLENEQFFGPGTRLTVL.

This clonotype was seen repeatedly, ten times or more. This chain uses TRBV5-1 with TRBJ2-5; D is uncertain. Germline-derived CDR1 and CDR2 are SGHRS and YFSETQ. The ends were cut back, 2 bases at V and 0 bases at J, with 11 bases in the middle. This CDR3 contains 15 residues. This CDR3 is CASSFIRRNQETQYF. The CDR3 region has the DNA TGCGCCAGCAGCTTCATCCGGCGCAACCAAGAGACCCAGTACTTC. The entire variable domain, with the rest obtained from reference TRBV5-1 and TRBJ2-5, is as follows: KAGVTQTPRYLIKTRGQQVTLSCSPISGHRSVSWYQQTPGQGLQFLFEYFSETQRNKGNFPGRFSGRQFSNSRSEMNVSTLELGDSALYLCASSFIRRNQETQYFGPGTRLLVL.

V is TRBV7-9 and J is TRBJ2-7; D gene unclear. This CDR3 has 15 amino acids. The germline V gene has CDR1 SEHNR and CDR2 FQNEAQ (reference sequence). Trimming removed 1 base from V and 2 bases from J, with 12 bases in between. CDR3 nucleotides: TGTGCCAGCAGCTTAGGGTCACCCCAGACCTACGAGCAGTACTTC. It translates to CASSLGSPQTYEQYF.

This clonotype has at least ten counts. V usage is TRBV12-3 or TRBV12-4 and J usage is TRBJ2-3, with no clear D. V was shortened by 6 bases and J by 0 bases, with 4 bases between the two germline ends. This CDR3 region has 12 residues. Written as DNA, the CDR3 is TGTGCCAGCAGGCTGAGCACAGATACGCAGTATTTT. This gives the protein CASRLSTDTQYF.

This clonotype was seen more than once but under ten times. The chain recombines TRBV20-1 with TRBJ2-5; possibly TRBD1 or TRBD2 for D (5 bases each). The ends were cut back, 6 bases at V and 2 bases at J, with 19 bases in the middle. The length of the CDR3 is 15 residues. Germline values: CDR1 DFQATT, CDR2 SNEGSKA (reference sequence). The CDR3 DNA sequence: TGCAGTGCAACAGGATGGACTCCATTTCAAGAGACCCAGTACTTC. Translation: CSATGWTPFQETQYF.

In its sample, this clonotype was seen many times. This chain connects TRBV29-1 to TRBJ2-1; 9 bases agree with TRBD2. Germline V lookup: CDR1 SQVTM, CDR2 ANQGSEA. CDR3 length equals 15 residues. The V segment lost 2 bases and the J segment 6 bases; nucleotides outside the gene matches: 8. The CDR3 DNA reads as TGCAGCGTTGAACGCCTAGCGGGAACTACCAATGAGCAGTTCTTC. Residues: CSVERLAGTTNEQFF.

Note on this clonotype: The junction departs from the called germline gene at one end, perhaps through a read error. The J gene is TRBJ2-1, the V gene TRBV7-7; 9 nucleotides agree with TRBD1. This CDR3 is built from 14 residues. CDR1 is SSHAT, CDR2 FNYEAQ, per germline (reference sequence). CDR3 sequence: CASSLVGQGNEQFF. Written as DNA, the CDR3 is TGTGCTAGCAGCTTAGTGGGACAGGGCAATGAGCAGTTCTTC. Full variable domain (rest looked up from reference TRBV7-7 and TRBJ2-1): GAGVSQSPRYKVTKRGQDVTLRCDPISSHATLYWYQQALGQGPEFLTYFNYEAQPDKSGLPSDRFSAERPEGSISTLTIQRTEQRDSAMYRCASSLVGQGNEQFFGPGTRLTVL.

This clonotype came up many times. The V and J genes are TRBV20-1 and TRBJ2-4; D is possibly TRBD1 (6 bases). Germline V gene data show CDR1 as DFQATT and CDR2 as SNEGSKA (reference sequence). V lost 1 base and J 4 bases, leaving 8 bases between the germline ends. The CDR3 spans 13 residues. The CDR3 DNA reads TGCAGTGCTAGAGCGGACAGAAAAAACATTCAGTACTTC. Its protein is CSARADRKNIQYF.

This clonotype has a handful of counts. The DNA of the CDR3 is TGTGCCAGCAGCCCCCTAATCCGCCAAGAGACCCAGTACTTC. Protein product: CASSPLIRQETQYF. This rearrangement joins TRBV7-9 to TRBJ2-5; no definite D call. This CDR3 region has 14 residues. The germline V gene has CDR1 SEHNR and CDR2 FQNEAQ (reference sequence). Trimming left V 5 bases short and J 1 base short, with 11 bases between.

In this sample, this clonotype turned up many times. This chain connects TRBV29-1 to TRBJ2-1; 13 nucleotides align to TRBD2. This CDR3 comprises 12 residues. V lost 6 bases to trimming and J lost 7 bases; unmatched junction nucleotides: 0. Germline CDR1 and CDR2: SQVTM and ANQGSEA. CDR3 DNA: TGCAGCGTGGGACTAGCGGGGAATGAGCAGTTCTTC. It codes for CSVGLAGNEQFF.

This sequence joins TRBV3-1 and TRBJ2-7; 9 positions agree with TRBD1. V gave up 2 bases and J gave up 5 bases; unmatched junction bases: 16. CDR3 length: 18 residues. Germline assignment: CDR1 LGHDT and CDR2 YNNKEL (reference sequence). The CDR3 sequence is CASSQFFRKGQGSNEQYF. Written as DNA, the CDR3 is TGTGCCAGCAGCCAATTTTTCCGAAAAGGACAGGGGTCCAACGAGCAGTACTTC.

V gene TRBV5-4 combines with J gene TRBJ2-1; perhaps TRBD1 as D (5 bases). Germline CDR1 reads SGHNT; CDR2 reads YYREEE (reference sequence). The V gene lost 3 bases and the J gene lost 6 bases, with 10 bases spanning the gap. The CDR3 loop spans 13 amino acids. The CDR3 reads CASSWQGFNEQFF. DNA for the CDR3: TGTGCCAGCAGCTGGCAGGGATTCAATGAGCAGTTCTTC.

CDR3 sequence: CASRLGDFWGADTDTQYF. The CDR3 coding sequence is TGCGCCAGCAGATTAGGGGATTTTTGGGGGGCGGACACAGATACGCAGTATTTT. V gene TRBV5-1 combines with J gene TRBJ2-3; perhaps D is TRBD1 or TRBD2 (6 bases each). The germline V gene has CDR1 SGHRS and CDR2 YFSETQ. V was trimmed by 5 bases and J by 2 bases, leaving 24 bases between them. The CDR3 covers 18 residues.

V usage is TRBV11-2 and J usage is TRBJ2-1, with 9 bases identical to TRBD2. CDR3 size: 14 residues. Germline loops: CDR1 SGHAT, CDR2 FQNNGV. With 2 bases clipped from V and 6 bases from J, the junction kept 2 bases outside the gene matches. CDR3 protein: CASSLLAGSNEQFF. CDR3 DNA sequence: TGTGCCAGCAGCTTACTAGCGGGGTCCAATGAGCAGTTCTTC. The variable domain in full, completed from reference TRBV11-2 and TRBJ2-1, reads EAGVAQSPRYKIIEKRQSVAFWCNPISGHATLYWYQQILGQGPKLLIQFQNNGVVDDSQLPKDRFSAERLKGVDSTLKIQPAKLEDSAVYLCASSLLAGSNEQFFGPGTRLTVL.

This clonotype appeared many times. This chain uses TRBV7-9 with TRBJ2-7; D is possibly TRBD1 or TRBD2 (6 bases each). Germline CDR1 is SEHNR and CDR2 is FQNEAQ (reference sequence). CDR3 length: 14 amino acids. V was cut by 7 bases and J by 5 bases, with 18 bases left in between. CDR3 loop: CASTPRGAGDEQYF. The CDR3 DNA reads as TGTGCCAGCACCCCAAGGGGGGCCGGGGACGAGCAGTACTTC.

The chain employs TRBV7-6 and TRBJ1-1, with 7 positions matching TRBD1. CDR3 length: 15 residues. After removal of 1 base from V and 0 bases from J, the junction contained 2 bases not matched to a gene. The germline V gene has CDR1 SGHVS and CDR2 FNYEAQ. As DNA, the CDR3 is TGTGCCAGCAGCTTAGGCGGACAGGTGAACACTGAAGCTTTCTTT. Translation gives CASSLGGQVNTEAFF.

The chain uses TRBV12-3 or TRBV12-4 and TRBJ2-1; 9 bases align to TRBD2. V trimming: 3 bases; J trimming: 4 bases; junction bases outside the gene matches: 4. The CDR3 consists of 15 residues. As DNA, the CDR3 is TGTGCCAGCAGTTTTTGGCGGGAGGGTTACAATGAGCAGTTCTTC. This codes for CASSFWREGYNEQFF.

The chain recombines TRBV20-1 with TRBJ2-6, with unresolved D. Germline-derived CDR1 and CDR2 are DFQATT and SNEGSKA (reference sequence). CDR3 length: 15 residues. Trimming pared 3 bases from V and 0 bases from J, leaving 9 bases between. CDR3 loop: CSARERSSGANVLTF. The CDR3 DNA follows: TGCAGTGCTAGGGAAAGGAGCTCTGGGGCCAACGTCCTGACTTTC.

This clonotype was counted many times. The CDR3 sequence is CASSFEVTNTEAFF. In DNA form, the CDR3 reads TGTGCCAGCAGTTTTGAGGTTACGAACACTGAAGCTTTCTTT. The rearrangement uses TRBV12-3 or TRBV12-4 and TRBJ1-1; no definite D call. The CDR3 is 14 residues long. Trimming cost V 3 bases and J 1 base, with 9 bases left between them.

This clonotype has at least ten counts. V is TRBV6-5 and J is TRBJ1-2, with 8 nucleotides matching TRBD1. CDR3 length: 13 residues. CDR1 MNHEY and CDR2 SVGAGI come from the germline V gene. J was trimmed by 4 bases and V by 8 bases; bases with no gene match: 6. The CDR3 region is CASGLTGGYGYTF. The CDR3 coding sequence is TGTGCCAGCGGGTTAACAGGGGGCTATGGCTACACCTTC.

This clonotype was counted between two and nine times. The CDR3 here is CASSPGRGHSPLHF. CDR3 nucleotide sequence: TGTGCCAGCTCACCAGGCAGGGGGCACTCACCCCTCCACTTT. The V and J genes are TRBV18 and TRBJ1-6; 8 bases line up with TRBD1. The CDR3 totals 14 residues. The germline gives CDR1 KGHSH, CDR2 LQKENI. Germline trimming cut 2 bases from V and 10 bases from J; bases unmatched to any gene: 4.

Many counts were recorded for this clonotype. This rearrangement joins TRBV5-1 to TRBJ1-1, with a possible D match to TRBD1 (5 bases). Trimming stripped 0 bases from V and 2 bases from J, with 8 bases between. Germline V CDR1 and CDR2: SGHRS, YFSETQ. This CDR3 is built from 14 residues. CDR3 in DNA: TGCGCCAGCAGCTTGGGACAGAGTAACACTGAAGCTTTCTTT. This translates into CASSLGQSNTEAFF.

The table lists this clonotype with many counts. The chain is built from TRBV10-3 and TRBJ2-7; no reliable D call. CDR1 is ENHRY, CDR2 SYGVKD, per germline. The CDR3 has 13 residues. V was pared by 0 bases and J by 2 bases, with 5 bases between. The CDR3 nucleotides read TGTGCCATCAGTGAGTCGTTACCCTACGAGCAGTACTTC. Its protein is CAISESLPYEQYF.

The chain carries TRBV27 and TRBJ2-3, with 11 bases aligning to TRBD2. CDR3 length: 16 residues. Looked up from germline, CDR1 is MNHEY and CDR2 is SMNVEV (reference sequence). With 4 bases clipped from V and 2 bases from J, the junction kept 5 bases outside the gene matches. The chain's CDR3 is CASSSRLAGPTDTQYF. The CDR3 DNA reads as TGTGCCAGCAGTTCCAGACTAGCGGGGCCCACAGATACGCAGTATTTT.

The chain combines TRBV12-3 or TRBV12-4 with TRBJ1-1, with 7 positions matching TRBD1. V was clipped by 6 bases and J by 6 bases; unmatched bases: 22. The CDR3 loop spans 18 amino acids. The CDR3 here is CASRGWSRRDSTTSEAFF. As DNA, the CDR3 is TGTGCCAGCAGGGGGTGGAGCCGACGGGACAGCACAACATCTGAAGCTTTCTTT.